This TCR beta chain was retrieved from a study of blood T cell repertoires in COVID-19. TCRdb's table, derived via immunoSEQ multiplex PCR, lists solely in-frame clones and lacks some. This sample has about 50,000 clones, with more than 75% found just once. This CDR3 region has 19 residues. Trimming removed 4 bases from V and 5 bases from J; junction bases left unmatched: 15. The germline V gene encodes CDR1 WNHNN and CDR2 SYGVQD (reference sequence). The chain uses TRBV10-1 and TRBJ2-3; 13 bases fit TRBD2. The sequence came from a woman aged 55-70 years with acute or convalescent COVID-19. The sequencing sample was made of peripheral blood. The CDR3 DNA reads as TGCGCCAGCAGTGGACCCGGGATACTAGCGGGAGGGCCTTTAGATACGCAGTATTTT. Translating it yields CASSGPGILAGGPLDTQYF.